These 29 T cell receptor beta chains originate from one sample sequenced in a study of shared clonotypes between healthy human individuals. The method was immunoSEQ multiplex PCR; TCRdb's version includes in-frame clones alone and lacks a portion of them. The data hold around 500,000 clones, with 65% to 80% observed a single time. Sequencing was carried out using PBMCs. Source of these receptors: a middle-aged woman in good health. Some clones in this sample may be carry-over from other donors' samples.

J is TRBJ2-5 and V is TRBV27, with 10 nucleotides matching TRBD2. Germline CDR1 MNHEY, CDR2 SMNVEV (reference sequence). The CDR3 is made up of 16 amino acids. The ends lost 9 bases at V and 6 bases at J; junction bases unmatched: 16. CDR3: CASSPLTSGSVKTQYF. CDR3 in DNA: TGTGCCAGTTCTCCTTTGACTAGCGGGTCGGTCAAGACCCAGTACTTC.

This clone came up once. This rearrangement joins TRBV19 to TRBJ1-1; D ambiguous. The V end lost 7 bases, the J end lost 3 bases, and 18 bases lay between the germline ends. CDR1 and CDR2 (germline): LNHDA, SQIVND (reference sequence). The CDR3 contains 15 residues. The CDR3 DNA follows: TGTGCCAGTACCAAAGGAGGGAAGTATGACACTGAAGCTTTCTTT. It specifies CASTKGGKYDTEAFF.

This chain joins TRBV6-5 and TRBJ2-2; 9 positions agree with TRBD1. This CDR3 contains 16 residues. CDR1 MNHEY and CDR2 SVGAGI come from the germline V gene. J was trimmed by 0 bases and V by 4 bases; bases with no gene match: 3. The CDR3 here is CASSFTGGSNTGELFF. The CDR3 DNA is TGTGCCAGCAGTTTTACAGGGGGCTCGAACACCGGGGAGCTGTTTTTT.

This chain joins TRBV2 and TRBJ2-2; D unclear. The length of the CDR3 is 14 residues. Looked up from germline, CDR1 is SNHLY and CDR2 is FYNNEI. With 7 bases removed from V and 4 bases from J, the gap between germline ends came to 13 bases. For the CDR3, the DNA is TGTGCCAGCACCCGTAGCTCAGGCACCGGGGAGCTGTTTTTT. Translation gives CASTRSSGTGELFF.

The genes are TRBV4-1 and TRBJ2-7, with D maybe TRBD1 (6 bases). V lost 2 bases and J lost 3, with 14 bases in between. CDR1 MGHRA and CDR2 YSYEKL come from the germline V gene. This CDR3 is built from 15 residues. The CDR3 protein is CASSQTYGQFYEQYF. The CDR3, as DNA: TGCGCCAGCAGCCAAACCTACGGACAGTTCTACGAGCAGTACTTC.

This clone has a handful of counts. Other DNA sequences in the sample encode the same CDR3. The CDR3 reads CASRGQGSYEQYF. The CDR3 DNA reads TGTGCCAGCAGGGGACAGGGTTCCTACGAGCAGTACTTC. V usage is TRBV28 and J usage is TRBJ2-7; 9 positions match TRBD1. The CDR3 is 13 residues long. Germline loops: CDR1 MDHEN, CDR2 SYDVKM. J lost 1 base, V lost 6 bases, and 1 base had no gene match.

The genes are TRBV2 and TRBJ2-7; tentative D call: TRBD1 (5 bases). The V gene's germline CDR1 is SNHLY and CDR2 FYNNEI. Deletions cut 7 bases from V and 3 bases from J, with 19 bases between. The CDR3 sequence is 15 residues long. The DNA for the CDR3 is TGTGCCAGCAATATCAGGGTCTATCCGTACTACGAGCAGTACTTC. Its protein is CASNIRVYPYYEQYF.

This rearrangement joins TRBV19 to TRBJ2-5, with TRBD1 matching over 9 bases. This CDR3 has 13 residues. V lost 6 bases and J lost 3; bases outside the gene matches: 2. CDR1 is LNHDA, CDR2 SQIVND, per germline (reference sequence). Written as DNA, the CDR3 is TGTGCCAGTAGGAGACAGGGGGAAGAGACCCAGTACTTC. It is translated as CASRRQGEETQYF.

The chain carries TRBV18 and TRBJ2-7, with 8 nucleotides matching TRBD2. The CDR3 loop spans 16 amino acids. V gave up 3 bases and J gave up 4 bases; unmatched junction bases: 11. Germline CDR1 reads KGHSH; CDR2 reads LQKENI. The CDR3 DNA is TGTGCCAGCTCACCGCTACGAAGCGGGAGTGGGTACGAGCAGTACTTC. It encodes CASSPLRSGSGYEQYF.

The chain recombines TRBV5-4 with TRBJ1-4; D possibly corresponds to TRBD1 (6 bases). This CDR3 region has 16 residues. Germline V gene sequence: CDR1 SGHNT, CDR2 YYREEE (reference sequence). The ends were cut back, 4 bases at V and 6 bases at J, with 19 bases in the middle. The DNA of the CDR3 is TGTGCCAGCAGCCAATCGGGGGGCGCCCAGGATGAAAAACTGTTTTTT. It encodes CASSQSGGAQDEKLFF.

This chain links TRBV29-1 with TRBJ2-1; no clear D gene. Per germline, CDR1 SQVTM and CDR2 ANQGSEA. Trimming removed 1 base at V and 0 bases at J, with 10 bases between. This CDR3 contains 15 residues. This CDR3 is CSVEGLQSSYNEQFF. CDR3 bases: TGCAGCGTTGAAGGACTGCAAAGCTCCTACAATGAGCAGTTCTTC.

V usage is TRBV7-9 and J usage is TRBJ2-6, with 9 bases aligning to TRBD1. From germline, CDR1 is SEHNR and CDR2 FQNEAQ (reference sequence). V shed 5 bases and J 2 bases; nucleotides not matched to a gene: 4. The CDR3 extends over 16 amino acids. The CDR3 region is CASSPRTGAGANVLTF. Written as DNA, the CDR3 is TGTGCCAGCAGCCCGCGGACAGGGGCTGGGGCCAACGTCCTGACTTTC.

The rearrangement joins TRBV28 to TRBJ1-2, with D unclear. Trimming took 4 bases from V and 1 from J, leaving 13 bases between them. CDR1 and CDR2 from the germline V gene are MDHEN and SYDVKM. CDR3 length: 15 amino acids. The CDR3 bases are TGTGCCAGCAGTTCCGACACCAGGTTTAACTATGGCTACACCTTC. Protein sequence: CASSSDTRFNYGYTF.

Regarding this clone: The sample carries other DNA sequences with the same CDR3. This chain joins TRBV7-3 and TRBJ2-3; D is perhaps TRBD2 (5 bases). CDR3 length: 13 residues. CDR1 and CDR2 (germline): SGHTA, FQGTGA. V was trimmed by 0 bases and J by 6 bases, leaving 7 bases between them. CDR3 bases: TGTGCCAGCAGCTTAACACCGGGGGATACGCAGTATTTT. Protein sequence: CASSLTPGDTQYF.

CDR3 loop: CASSLRGGYTEAFF. CDR3 sequence (DNA): TGTGCCAGTAGTCTCCGAGGAGGGTACACTGAAGCTTTCTTT. The rearrangement uses TRBV19 and TRBJ1-1; D remains ambiguous. The germline gives CDR1 LNHDA, CDR2 SQIVND (reference sequence). This CDR3 has 14 amino acids. Trimming took off 5 bases at V and 3 bases at J, with 13 bases between the two ends.

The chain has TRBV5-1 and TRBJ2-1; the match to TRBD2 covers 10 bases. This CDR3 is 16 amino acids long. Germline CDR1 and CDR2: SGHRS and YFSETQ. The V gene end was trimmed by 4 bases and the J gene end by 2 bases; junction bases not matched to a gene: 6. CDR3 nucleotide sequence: TGCGCCAGCAGCCCGGGACTAGCGAAAACCTACAATGAGCAGTTCTTC. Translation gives CASSPGLAKTYNEQFF.

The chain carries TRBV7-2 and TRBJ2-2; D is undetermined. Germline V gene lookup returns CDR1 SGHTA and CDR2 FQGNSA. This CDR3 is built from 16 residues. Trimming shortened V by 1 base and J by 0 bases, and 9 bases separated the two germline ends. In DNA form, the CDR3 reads TGTGCCAGCAGCTTAGATCCCATATCGAACACCGGGGAGCTGTTTTTT. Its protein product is CASSLDPISNTGELFF.

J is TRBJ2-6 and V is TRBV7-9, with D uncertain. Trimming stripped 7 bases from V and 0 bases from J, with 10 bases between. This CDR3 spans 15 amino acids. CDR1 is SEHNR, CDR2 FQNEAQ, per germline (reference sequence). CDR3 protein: CASTSGRSGANVLTF. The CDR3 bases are TGTGCCAGCACCTCAGGACGCTCTGGGGCCAACGTCCTGACTTTC.

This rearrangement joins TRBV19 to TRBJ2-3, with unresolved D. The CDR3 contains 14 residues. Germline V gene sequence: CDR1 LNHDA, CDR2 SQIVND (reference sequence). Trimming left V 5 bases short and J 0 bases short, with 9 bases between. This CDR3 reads CASSVGHSTDTQYF. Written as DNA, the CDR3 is TGTGCCAGTAGTGTAGGCCACAGCACAGATACGCAGTATTTT.

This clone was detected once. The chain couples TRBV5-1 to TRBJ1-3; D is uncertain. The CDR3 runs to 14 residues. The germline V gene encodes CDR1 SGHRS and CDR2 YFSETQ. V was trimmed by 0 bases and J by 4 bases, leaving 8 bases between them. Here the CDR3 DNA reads TGCGCCAGCAGCTTGGGCCGGAAAGGAAACACCATATATTTT. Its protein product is CASSLGRKGNTIYF.

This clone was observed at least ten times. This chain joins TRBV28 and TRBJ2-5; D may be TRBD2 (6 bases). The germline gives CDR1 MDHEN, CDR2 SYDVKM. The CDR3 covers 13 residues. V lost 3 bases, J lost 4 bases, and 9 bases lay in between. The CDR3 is CASSLRLGETQYF. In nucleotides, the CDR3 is TGTGCCAGCAGTTTGCGACTAGGAGAGACCCAGTACTTC.

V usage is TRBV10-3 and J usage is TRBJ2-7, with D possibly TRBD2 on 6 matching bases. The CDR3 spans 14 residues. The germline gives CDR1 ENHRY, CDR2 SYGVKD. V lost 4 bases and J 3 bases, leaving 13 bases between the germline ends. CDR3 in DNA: TGTGCCATCAGTGTTTCCGGGGGTGACTACGAGCAGTACTTC. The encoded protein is CAISVSGGDYEQYF.

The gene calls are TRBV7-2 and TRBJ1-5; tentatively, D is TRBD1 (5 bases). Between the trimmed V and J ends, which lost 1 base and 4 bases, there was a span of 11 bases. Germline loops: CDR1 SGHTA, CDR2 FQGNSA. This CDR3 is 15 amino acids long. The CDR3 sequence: CASSLDYTGNQPQHF. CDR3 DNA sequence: TGTGCCAGCAGCTTAGATTACACAGGTAATCAGCCCCAGCATTTT. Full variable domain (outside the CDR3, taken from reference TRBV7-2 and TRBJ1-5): GAGVSQSPSNKVTEKGKDVELRCDPISGHTALYWYRQSLGQGLEFLIYFQGNSAPDKSGLPSDRFSAERTGGSVSTLTIQRTQQEDSAVYLCASSLDYTGNQPQHFGDGTRLSIL.

The CDR3 nucleotides are TGTGCCAGCAGCTTGGACGCACAGGGCTCCGACCGTTATGGCTACACCTTC. Translation: CASSLDAQGSDRYGYTF. J is TRBJ1-2 and V is TRBV5-4; tentative D call: TRBD1 (6 bases). Trimming removed 0 bases from V and 5 bases from J, with 20 bases in between. The V gene's germline CDR1 is SGHNT and CDR2 YYREEE (reference sequence). The CDR3 length is 17 residues.

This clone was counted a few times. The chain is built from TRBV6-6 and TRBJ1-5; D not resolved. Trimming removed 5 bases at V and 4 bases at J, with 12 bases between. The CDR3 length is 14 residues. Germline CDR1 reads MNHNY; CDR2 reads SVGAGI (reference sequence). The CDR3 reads CASSTSDTNQPQHF. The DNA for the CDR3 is TGTGCCAGCAGTACTAGCGACACAAATCAGCCCCAGCATTTT.

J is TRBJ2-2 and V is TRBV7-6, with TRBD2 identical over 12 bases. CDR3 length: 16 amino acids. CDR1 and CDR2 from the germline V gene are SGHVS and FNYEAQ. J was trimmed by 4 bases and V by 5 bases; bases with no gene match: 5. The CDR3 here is CASSRTSGMGTGELFF. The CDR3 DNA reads TGTGCCAGCAGCCGGACTAGCGGGATGGGCACCGGGGAGCTGTTTTTT. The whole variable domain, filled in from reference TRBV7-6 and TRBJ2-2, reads GAGVSQSPRYKVTKRGQDVALRCDPISGHVSLYWYRQALGQGPEFLTYFNYEAQQDKSGLPNDRFSAERPEGSISTLTIQRTEQRDSAMYRCASSRTSGMGTGELFFGEGSRLTVL.

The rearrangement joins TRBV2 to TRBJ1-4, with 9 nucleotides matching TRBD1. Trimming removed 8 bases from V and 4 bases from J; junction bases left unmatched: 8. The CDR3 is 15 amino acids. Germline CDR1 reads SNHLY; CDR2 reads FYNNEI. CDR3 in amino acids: CASGAQGQGNEKLFF. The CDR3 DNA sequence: TGTGCCAGCGGAGCACAGGGACAGGGTAATGAAAAACTGTTTTTT.

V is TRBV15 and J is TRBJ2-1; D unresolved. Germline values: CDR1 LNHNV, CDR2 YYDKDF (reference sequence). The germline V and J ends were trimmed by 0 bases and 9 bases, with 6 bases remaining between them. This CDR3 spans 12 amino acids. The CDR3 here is CATSRDHFEQFF. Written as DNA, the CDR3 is TGTGCCACCAGCAGAGATCACTTTGAGCAGTTCTTC. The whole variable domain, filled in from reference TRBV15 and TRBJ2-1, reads DAMVIQNPRYQVTQFGKPVTLSCSQTLNHNVMYWYQQKSSQAPKLLFHYYDKDFNNEADTPDNFQSRRPNTSFCFLDIRSPGLGDTAMYLCATSRDHFEQFFGPGTRLTVL.

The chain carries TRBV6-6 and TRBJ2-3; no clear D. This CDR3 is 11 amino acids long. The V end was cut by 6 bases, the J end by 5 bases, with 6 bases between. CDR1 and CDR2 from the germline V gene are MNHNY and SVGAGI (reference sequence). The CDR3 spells CASRTGDTQYF. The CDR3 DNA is TGTGCCAGCAGGACGGGAGATACGCAGTATTTT.